This is a list of T cell receptor beta chains from one sample in a study of regulatory T cells in long-lasting Graves disease. One entry per CDR3 protein, called by TCRdb with MiXCR from the multiplex PCR reads. The sample lists under 300,000 distinct CDR3 sequences; around 19% were seen once. These records were also assigned to another study, of T cells in Graves' hyperthyroidism and ophthalmopathy.

The sequencing used peripheral blood mononuclear cells (PBMCs), collected at new diagnosis, from a patient treated with antithyroid drugs. Receptors were obtained from a woman aged 25 to 39 with Graves disease. Each CDR3 is given with its conserved first and last residue. Fields, in order: V gene, J gene, CDR3 length, CDR3 protein.

>TRBV5-1|TRBJ1-1|15
CASSLRSTGQSEAFF
>TRBV6-5|TRBJ1-1|16
CASSYSAPGSNTEAFF
>TRBV20-1|TRBJ2-4|19
CSATTTTLAGGVAKNIQYF
>TRBV6-2/TRBV6-3|TRBJ2-3|19
CASSEGFRSGTGGSDTQYF
>TRBV19|TRBJ1-5|15
CASSITGEWHQPQHF
>TRBV5-4|TRBJ1-2|14
CASSEGQVPYGYTF
>TRBV14|TRBJ2-5|13
CASSQGGQETQYF
>TRBV9|TRBJ1-1|15
CASSTRTGETSEAFF
>TRBV5-1|TRBJ1-5|16
CASSPGVGSGNQPQHF
>TRBV7-9|TRBJ2-2|15
CASSLGDRNTGELFF
>TRBV4-1|TRBJ1-4|16
CASSQPVRGANEKLFF